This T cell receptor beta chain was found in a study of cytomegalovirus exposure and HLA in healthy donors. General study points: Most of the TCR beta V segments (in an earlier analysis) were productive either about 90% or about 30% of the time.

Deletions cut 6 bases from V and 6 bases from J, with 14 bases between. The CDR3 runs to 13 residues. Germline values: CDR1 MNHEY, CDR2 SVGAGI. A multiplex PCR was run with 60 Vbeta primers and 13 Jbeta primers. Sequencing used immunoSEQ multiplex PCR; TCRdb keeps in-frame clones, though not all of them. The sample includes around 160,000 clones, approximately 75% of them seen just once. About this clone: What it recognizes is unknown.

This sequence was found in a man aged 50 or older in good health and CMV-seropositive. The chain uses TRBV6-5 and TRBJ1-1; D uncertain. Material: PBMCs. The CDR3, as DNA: TGTGCCAGCAGCCGAAACGCGGCCGCTGAAGCTTTCTTT. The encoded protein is CASSRNAAAEAFF.